The 4 T cell receptor beta chains below come from one sample, sequenced in a study of OX40 agonist ivuxolimab in advanced cancers. Profiled with immunoSEQ multiplex PCR; TCRdb holds only in-frame clones, not every one. Of about 79,000 clones listed, around 92% are singletons. Specimen: CD4+ or CD8+ T cells sorted from blood, collected in a trial of the OX40 agonist ivuxolimab. Every receptor here comes from an adult with an advanced solid tumor such as melanoma, head and neck, liver or kidney cancer.

The gene calls are TRBV15 and TRBJ2-7; D is possibly TRBD1 (5 bases). Germline CDR1 LNHNV, CDR2 YYDKDF (reference sequence). The CDR3 covers 14 residues. Deletions cut 3 bases from V and 4 bases from J, with 13 bases between. The CDR3 coding sequence is TGTGCCACCAGCAGGAGATTTGACAGTTACGAGCAGTACTTC. The encoded protein is CATSRRFDSYEQYF. Complete variable domain (other parts from reference TRBV15 and TRBJ2-7): DAMVIQNPRYQVTQFGKPVTLSCSQTLNHNVMYWYQQKSSQAPKLLFHYYDKDFNNEADTPDNFQSRRPNTSFCFLDIRSPGLGDTAMYLCATSRRFDSYEQYFGPGTRLTVT.

V usage is TRBV5-5 and J usage is TRBJ2-7; D may match TRBD1 or TRBD2 (5 bases each). CDR1 is SGHKS and CDR2 is YYEKEE in the germline V gene (reference sequence). This CDR3 has 14 amino acids. Trimming shortened V by 1 base and J by 9 bases, and 17 bases separated the two germline ends. The CDR3 loop reads CASSLRQGENRQYF. The CDR3 DNA follows: TGTGCCAGCAGCTTGAGACAAGGGGAGAATCGGCAGTACTTC.

The chain recombines TRBV5-6 with TRBJ2-5, with 14 bases fitting TRBD2. From germline, CDR1 is SGHDT and CDR2 YYEEEE. The CDR3 covers 14 residues. V lost 4 bases to trimming and J lost 4 bases; unmatched junction nucleotides: 0. The CDR3 nucleotides are TGTGCCAGCAGCGGGACTAGCGGGAGAGAGACCCAGTACTTC. It specifies CASSGTSGRETQYF.

The V call is TRBV5-1, the J call TRBJ2-3, with TRBD2 matching over 8 bases. The CDR3 loop spans 16 amino acids. V lost 3 bases to trimming and J lost 0 bases; unmatched junction nucleotides: 6. CDR1 SGHRS and CDR2 YFSETQ come from the germline V gene. The chain's CDR3 is CASSSIAGRSTDTQYF. Written as DNA, the CDR3 is TGCGCCAGCAGCTCTATAGCGGGACGGAGCACAGATACGCAGTATTTT.